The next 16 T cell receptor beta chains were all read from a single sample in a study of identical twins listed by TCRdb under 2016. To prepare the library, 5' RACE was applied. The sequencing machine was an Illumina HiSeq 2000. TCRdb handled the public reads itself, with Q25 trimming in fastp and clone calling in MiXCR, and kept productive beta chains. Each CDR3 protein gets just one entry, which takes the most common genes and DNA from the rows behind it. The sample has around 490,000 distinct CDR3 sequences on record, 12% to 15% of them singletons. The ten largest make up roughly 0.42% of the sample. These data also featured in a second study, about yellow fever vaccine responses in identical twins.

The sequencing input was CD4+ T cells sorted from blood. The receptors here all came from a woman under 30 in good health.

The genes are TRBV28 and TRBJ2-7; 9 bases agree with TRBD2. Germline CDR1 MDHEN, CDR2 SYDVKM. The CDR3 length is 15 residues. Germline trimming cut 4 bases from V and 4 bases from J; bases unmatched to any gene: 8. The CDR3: CASSSLISGSYEQYF. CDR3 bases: TGTGCCAGCAGTTCACTCATTAGCGGGAGTTACGAGCAGTACTTC.

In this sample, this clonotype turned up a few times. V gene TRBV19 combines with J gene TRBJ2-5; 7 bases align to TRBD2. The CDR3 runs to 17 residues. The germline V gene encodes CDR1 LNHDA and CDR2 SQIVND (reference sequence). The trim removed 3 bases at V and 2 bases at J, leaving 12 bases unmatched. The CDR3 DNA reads TGTGCCAGTAGTATCGGGTCTAGCGGAACACCTCAAGAGACCCAGTACTTC. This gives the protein CASSIGSSGTPQETQYF.

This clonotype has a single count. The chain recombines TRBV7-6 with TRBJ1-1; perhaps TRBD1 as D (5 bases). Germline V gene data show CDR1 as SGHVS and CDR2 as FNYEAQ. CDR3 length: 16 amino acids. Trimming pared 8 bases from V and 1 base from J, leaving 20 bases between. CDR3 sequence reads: CASRVQGEGTNTEAFF. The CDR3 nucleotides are TGTGCCAGCCGAGTTCAGGGAGAAGGGACGAACACTGAAGCTTTCTTT.

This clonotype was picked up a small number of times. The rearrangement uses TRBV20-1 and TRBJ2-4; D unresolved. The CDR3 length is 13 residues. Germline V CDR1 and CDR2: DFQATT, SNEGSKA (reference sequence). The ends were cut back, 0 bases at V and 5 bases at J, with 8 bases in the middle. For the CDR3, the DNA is TGCAGTGCTAGAGATCGCCTTCAAAACATTCAGTACTTC. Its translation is CSARDRLQNIQYF.

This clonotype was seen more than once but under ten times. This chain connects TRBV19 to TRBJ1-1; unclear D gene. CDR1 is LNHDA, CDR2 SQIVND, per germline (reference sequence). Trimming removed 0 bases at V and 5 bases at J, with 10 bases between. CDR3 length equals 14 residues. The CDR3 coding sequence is TGTGCCAGTAGTATAGATCTGGGAAGAACTGAAGCTTTCTTT. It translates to CASSIDLGRTEAFF.

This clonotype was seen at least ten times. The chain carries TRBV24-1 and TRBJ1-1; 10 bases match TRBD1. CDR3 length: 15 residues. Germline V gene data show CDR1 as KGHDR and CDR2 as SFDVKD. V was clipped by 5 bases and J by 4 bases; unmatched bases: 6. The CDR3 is CATSGTGGLGTEAFF. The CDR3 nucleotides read TGTGCCACCAGTGGGACAGGGGGATTGGGCACTGAAGCTTTCTTT.

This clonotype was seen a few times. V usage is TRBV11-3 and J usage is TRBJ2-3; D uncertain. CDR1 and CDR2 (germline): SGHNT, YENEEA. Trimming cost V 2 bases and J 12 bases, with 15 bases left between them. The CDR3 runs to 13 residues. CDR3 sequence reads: CASSLMPPVGQYF. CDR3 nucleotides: TGTGCCAGCAGCTTAATGCCCCCGGTAGGACAGTATTTT.

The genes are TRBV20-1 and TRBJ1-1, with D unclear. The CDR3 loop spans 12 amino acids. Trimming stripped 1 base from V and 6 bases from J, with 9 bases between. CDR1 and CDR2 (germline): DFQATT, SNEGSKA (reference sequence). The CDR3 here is CSARVDNSEAFF. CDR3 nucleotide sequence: TGCAGTGCTAGAGTCGACAATTCTGAAGCTTTCTTT.

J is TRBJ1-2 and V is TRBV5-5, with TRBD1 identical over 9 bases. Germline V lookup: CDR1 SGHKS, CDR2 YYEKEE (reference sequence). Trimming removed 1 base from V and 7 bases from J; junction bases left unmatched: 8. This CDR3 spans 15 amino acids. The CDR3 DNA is TGTGCCAGCAGCTTGTCCCGGGACAGGGTCTTTGGCTACACCTTC. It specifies CASSLSRDRVFGYTF.

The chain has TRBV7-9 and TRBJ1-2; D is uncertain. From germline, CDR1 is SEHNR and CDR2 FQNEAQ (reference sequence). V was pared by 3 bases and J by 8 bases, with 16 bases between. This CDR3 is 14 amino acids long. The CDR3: CASSFEQFAGGYTF. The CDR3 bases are TGTGCCAGCAGCTTCGAACAGTTTGCAGGCGGCTACACCTTC.

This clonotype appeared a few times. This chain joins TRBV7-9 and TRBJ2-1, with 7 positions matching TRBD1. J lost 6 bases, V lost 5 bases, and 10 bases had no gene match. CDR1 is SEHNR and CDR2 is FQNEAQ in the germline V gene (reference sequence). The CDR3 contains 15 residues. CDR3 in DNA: TGTGCCAGCAGCCGCGGACAGGAGTGGGCCAATGAGCAGTTCTTC. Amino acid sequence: CASSRGQEWANEQFF.

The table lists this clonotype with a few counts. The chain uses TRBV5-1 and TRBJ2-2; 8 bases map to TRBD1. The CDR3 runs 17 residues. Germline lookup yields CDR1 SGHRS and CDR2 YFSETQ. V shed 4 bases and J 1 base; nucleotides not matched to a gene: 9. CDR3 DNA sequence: TGCGCCAGCAGCACTTCTCAGGGGGCAGTGAACACCGGGGAGCTGTTTTTT. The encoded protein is CASSTSQGAVNTGELFF.

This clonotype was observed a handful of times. CDR3 DNA: TGTGCCAGCAGCCCCCGACTAGATAGCTCCTACAATGAGCAGTTCTTC. Its translation: CASSPRLDSSYNEQFF. J is TRBJ2-1 and V is TRBV11-2; TRBD2 might be the D (6 bases). Trimming stripped 5 bases from V and 0 bases from J, with 14 bases between. The CDR3 is made up of 16 amino acids. Germline loops: CDR1 SGHAT, CDR2 FQNNGV. Variable domain in full (rest from reference TRBV11-2 and TRBJ2-1): EAGVAQSPRYKIIEKRQSVAFWCNPISGHATLYWYQQILGQGPKLLIQFQNNGVVDDSQLPKDRFSAERLKGVDSTLKIQPAKLEDSAVYLCASSPRLDSSYNEQFFGPGTRLTVL.

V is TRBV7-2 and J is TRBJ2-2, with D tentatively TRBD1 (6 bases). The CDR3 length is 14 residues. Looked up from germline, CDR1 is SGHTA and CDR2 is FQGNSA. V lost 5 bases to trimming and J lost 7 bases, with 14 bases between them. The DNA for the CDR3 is TGTGCCAGCAGCCCCTACAGGGAAGTCGGGGAGCTGTTTTTT. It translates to CASSPYREVGELFF.

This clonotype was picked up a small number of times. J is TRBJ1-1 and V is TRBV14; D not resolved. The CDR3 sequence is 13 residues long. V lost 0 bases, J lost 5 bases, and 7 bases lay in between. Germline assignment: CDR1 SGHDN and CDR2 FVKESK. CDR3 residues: CASSQDFITEAFF. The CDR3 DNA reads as TGTGCCAGCAGCCAAGATTTTATAACTGAAGCTTTCTTT.

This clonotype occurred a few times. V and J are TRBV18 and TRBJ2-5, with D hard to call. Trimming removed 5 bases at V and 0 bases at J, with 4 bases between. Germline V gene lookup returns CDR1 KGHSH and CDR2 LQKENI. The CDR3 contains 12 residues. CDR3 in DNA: TGTGCCAGCTCAAAGTACCAAGAGACCCAGTACTTC. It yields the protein CASSKYQETQYF.